The 22 T cell receptor beta chains presented below share a single source sample, sequenced in a study of human T cells and chemical hapten exposure. Time point indicated: patch test 1, 2 weeks after DPC sensitization. Treatment: therapeutic diphenylcyclopropenone sensitization with weekly scalp DPC. TCRdb analysed the RACE reads with MiXCR anew, one entry per CDR3 protein. Of around 76,000 distinct CDR3 sequences in the sample, approximately 10% were seen once. The sequenced sample was whole blood, obtained in connection with sensitization to the hapten diphenylcyclopropenone (DPC). These receptors originate from a woman aged 55-75 years with alopecia areata. Some clones in this sample may be carry-over from other donors' samples.

The sample holds a few counts of this clonotype. The CDR3 nucleotides read TGTGCCATCTGCCGGGACAGGGCCGTTGAAGCTTTCTTT. It yields the protein CAICRDRAVEAFF. The rearrangement uses TRBV10-3 and TRBJ1-1, with 9 positions matching TRBD1. Germline values: CDR1 ENHRY, CDR2 SYGVKD. The CDR3 is 13 residues long. Losses at the gene ends were 8 bases for V and 7 bases for J; bases not matched to a gene: 8.

This clonotype was observed a handful of times. J is TRBJ2-1 and V is TRBV2; D is perhaps TRBD1 (5 bases). The germline V gene encodes CDR1 SNHLY and CDR2 FYNNEI. This CDR3 region has 11 residues. The V end lost 6 bases, the J end lost 6 bases, and 6 bases lay between the germline ends. This CDR3 is CASSRANEQFF. In DNA form, the CDR3 reads TGTGCCAGCAGCAGGGCCAATGAGCAGTTCTTC.

V gene TRBV10-2 combines with J gene TRBJ2-6; 7 nucleotides align to TRBD1. J lost 3 bases, V lost 7 bases, and 9 bases had no gene match. The CDR3 length is 16 residues. The germline gives CDR1 WSHSY, CDR2 SAAADI. The CDR3 loop reads CASTGQVFGGANVLTF. The DNA for the CDR3 is TGCGCCAGCACCGGACAGGTTTTTGGTGGGGCCAACGTCCTGACTTTC.

This clonotype showed up just a few times. The chain has TRBV7-2 and TRBJ2-1, with D uncertain. CDR1 and CDR2 (germline): SGHTA, FQGNSA. V was shortened by 4 bases and J by 4 bases, with 11 bases between the two germline ends. The CDR3 is 14 residues long. The DNA for the CDR3 is TGTGCCAGCAGCTCTTACGGACCTTACAATGAGCAGTTCTTC. Protein sequence: CASSSYGPYNEQFF.

Ten or more counts support this clonotype. This chain links TRBV14 with TRBJ2-7; no clear D. Trimming removed 1 base from V and 3 bases from J, with 16 bases in between. CDR1 is SGHDN and CDR2 is FVKESK in the germline V gene. This CDR3 is 16 amino acids long. The CDR3 DNA is TGTGCCAGCAGCCAAGTTGTGAAGGAACCCGACTACGAGCAGTACTTC. Its protein is CASSQVVKEPDYEQYF. The entire variable domain, with the rest obtained from reference TRBV14 and TRBJ2-7, is as follows: EAGVTQFPSHSVIEKGQTVTLRCDPISGHDNLYWYRRVMGKEIKFLLHFVKESKQDESGMPNNRFLAERTGGTYSTLKVQPAELEDSGVYFCASSQVVKEPDYEQYFGPGTRLTVT.

This clonotype has a count of ten or more. The genes are TRBV5-1 and TRBJ2-1; TRBD2 matches 10 bases. Unmatched junction bases numbered 3, after V lost 6 bases and J lost 0 bases. The CDR3 length is 15 residues. Per the germline V gene, CDR1 is SGHRS and CDR2 is YFSETQ. The CDR3 reads CASNLAGASYNEQFF. For the CDR3, the DNA is TGCGCCAGCAACCTAGCGGGGGCCTCCTACAATGAGCAGTTCTTC.

This chain links TRBV3-1 with TRBJ1-1; the D gene is possibly TRBD1 (6 bases). This CDR3 is 14 amino acids long. The ends were cut back, 6 bases at V and 1 base at J, with 12 bases in the middle. Germline values: CDR1 LGHDT, CDR2 YNNKEL (reference sequence). The CDR3 region has the DNA TGTGCCAGCAGGGGATCAGGGGAGAACACTGAAGCTTTCTTT. This translates into CASRGSGENTEAFF.

This sequence joins TRBV10-3 and TRBJ1-1; a possible D gene is TRBD1 (6 bases). The ends were cut back, 6 bases at V and 6 bases at J, with 17 bases in the middle. This CDR3 has 14 residues. Germline assignment: CDR1 ENHRY and CDR2 SYGVKD. CDR3 protein: CAIRSPGTNAEAFF. In nucleotides, the CDR3 is TGTGCCATCAGATCACCCGGGACAAATGCTGAAGCTTTCTTT.

The chain is built from TRBV10-3 and TRBJ2-6, with TRBD2 identical over 8 bases. The V gene end was trimmed by 6 bases and the J gene end by 0 bases; junction bases not matched to a gene: 7. The CDR3 totals 17 residues. Germline assignment: CDR1 ENHRY and CDR2 SYGVKD. CDR3 bases: TGTGCCATCAGCGCCCAGGGGACTAGCTCTGGGGCCAACGTCCTGACTTTC. Its protein is CAISAQGTSSGANVLTF.

The chain joins TRBV3-1 to TRBJ2-1, with 8 bases identical to TRBD2. CDR1 is LGHDT and CDR2 is YNNKEL in the germline V gene (reference sequence). The CDR3 sequence is 17 residues long. V shed 4 bases, J shed 7 bases, and the junction held 15 bases outside the gene matches. The CDR3 region has the DNA TGTGCCAGCAGCCCCTCCCTAGGCGGGGGGTTCGGTAATGAGCAGTTCTTC. It yields the protein CASSPSLGGGFGNEQFF.

V gene TRBV5-1 combines with J gene TRBJ2-7; the match to TRBD2 covers 12 bases. The CDR3 contains 16 residues. CDR1 and CDR2 from the germline V gene are SGHRS and YFSETQ. V lost 0 bases, J lost 2 bases, and 3 bases stayed unmatched. Here the CDR3 DNA reads TGCGCCAGCAGCTTGGGGACTAGCGGGGTCCCCTACGAGCAGTACTTC. Residues: CASSLGTSGVPYEQYF.

This clonotype was seen only a few times. CDR3 sequence: CSVESHLNTEAFF. CDR3 coding DNA: TGCAGCGTTGAGTCACACTTGAACACTGAAGCTTTCTTT. This rearrangement joins TRBV29-1 to TRBJ1-1; D gene unclear. The ends were cut back, 3 bases at V and 0 bases at J, with 8 bases in the middle. This CDR3 has 13 amino acids. Germline CDR1 and CDR2: SQVTM and ANQGSEA.

This clonotype was counted between two and nine times. This rearrangement joins TRBV2 to TRBJ1-6, with D hard to call. This CDR3 has 15 residues. The V gene lost 1 base and the J gene lost 8 bases, with 12 bases spanning the gap. From germline, CDR1 is SNHLY and CDR2 FYNNEI. The CDR3 region is CASSEGNLGDSPLHF. For the CDR3, the DNA is TGTGCCAGCAGTGAAGGCAACTTGGGTGATTCACCCCTCCACTTT.

This clonotype was detected only a few times. The junction shows a germline mismatch at one end, possibly a read error. The genes are TRBV2 and TRBJ1-4, with 10 bases that match TRBD1. CDR1 SNHLY and CDR2 FYNNEI come from the germline V gene. The length of the CDR3 is 15 residues. The DNA of the CDR3 is TGTGCCAGCAGTAAAGGACAGGGGGGGTATGAAAAACCGTTTTTT. Its protein is CASSKGQGGYEKPFF.

This clonotype came up many times. The chain couples TRBV12-3 or TRBV12-4 to TRBJ1-2; D not resolved. The CDR3 runs to 12 residues. V gave up 3 bases and J gave up 4 bases, with 6 bases separating them. The CDR3 DNA sequence: TGTGCCAGCAGTTTTTCGGGCTATGGCTACACCTTC. Amino acid sequence: CASSFSGYGYTF.

Only a few counts were recorded for this clonotype. This rearrangement joins TRBV7-9 to TRBJ2-3, with D hard to call. Trimming took 1 base from V and 3 from J, leaving 11 bases between them. The CDR3 extends over 15 amino acids. The germline V gene encodes CDR1 SEHNR and CDR2 FQNEAQ (reference sequence). The CDR3 sequence: CASSLGGFGTDTQYF. The DNA of the CDR3 is TGTGCCAGCAGCTTAGGGGGATTCGGAACAGATACGCAGTATTTT.

This clonotype appeared a few times. The V call is TRBV12-3 or TRBV12-4, the J call TRBJ1-6, with D possibly TRBD1 on 6 matching bases. The V and J ends lost 5 bases and 9 bases respectively, with 8 bases between them. This CDR3 comprises 12 residues. The DNA for the CDR3 is TGTGCCAGCAGTACAGGGAGTTCACCCCTCCACTTT. It is translated as CASSTGSSPLHF.

This rearrangement joins TRBV30 to TRBJ2-3, with 11 bases aligning to TRBD2. This CDR3 spans 17 amino acids. Trimming at V came to 3 bases and at J to 4 bases, leaving 12 bases not matched to a gene. Germline assignment: CDR1 GTSNPN and CDR2 SVGIG (reference sequence). For the CDR3, the DNA is TGTGCCTGGAGGAGGGGGGGGACTAGCGGAGTGGCAGATACGCAGTATTTT. It encodes CAWRRGGTSGVADTQYF. The entire variable domain, with the rest obtained from reference TRBV30 and TRBJ2-3, is as follows: SQTIHQWPATLVQPVGSPLSLECTVEGTSNPNLYWYRQAAGRGLQLLFYSVGIGQISSEVPQNLSASRPQDRQFILSSKKLLLSDSGFYLCAWRRGGTSGVADTQYFGPGTRLTVL.

This clonotype showed up just a few times. V gene TRBV5-1 combines with J gene TRBJ1-1; D is perhaps TRBD1 (5 bases). Germline V gives CDR1 SGHRS, CDR2 YFSETQ. The CDR3 consists of 13 residues. Trimming stripped 1 base from V and 5 bases from J, with 9 bases between. Here the CDR3 DNA reads TGCGCCAGCAGCTTGACAGGACGTACTGAAGCTTTCTTT. It specifies CASSLTGRTEAFF.

This clonotype was detected only a few times. The chain has TRBV20-1 and TRBJ1-4, with TRBD1 identical over 8 bases. The V gene end was trimmed by 5 bases and the J gene end by 7 bases; junction bases not matched to a gene: 9. CDR1 and CDR2 from the germline V gene are DFQATT and SNEGSKA (reference sequence). CDR3 length: 14 residues. CDR3 region: CSASTGETSEKLFF. The DNA of the CDR3 is TGCAGTGCTTCGACAGGGGAAACGAGTGAAAAACTGTTTTTT.

The sample holds many counts of this clonotype. The V gene is TRBV12-3 or TRBV12-4, the J gene TRBJ2-1; 11 bases align to TRBD2. This CDR3 region has 16 residues. V lost 7 bases and J lost 2; bases outside the gene matches: 7. CDR3 in amino acids: CASTKLAGATYNEQFF. The CDR3 DNA reads TGTGCCAGCACCAAACTAGCGGGGGCCACCTACAATGAGCAGTTCTTC.

Ten or more counts support this clonotype. V gene TRBV20-1 combines with J gene TRBJ2-7, with D perhaps being TRBD1 or TRBD2 (5 bases each). V was clipped by 5 bases and J by 3 bases, with 20 bases between them. In germline, CDR1 is DFQATT, CDR2 SNEGSKA (reference sequence). This CDR3 is 15 amino acids long. The CDR3, as DNA: TGCAGTGCTGCCCGTACCGGGACGGGGAACTACGAGCAGTACTTC. Translating it yields CSAARTGTGNYEQYF.